The source of this T cell receptor (beta chain) is a study of blood T cell repertoires in COVID-19. Study at large: Acute and convalescent COVID-19 specimens originated in the United States, Italy and Spain. The analysed material was cDNA or gDNA that came from T cells, B-cell-depleted T cells, or PBMCs.

CDR3 length: 12 amino acids. Germline-derived CDR1 and CDR2 are MNHEY and SVGAGI. In the source study's methods: The authors estimated nucleated cell counts from reference gene primer amplification. Assay: immunoSEQ multiplex PCR; the TCRdb copy retains only in-frame clones and omits some. V, J and clone size are those of that table, while D and trimming were read from the DNA. The data contain approximately 220,000 clones, 80% to 90% of them singletons. This rearrangement joins TRBV6-5 to TRBJ2-1; TRBD2 aligns across 7 bases. The sequence was obtained from a woman at least 80 years old with acute or convalescent COVID-19. The material sequenced was peripheral blood. In DNA, the CDR3 is TGTGCTGGCGGGACTACCTACAATGAGCAGTTCTTC. It translates to CAGGTTYNEQFF.